The present T cell receptor (beta chain) was sequenced within a study of T cells in Graves' hyperthyroidism and ophthalmopathy. General observations from the study: In the blood, most expanded thyroid clonotypes above 0.001 appeared as well.

The CDR3 consists of 14 residues. CDR1 MNHEY and CDR2 SMNVEV come from the germline V gene (reference sequence). Trimming shortened V by 5 bases and J by 3 bases, and 12 bases separated the two germline ends. For the diagnoses, clinical symptoms, serum thyroxine and TRAb, thyroid ultrasound and orbital computed tomography were used. From more than 9.5 ml of fresh peripheral blood, PBMCs were isolated. RNA transcripts yielded amplified TCR beta CDR3 regions. The HTBI primer set served for first-round RT-PCR of the TCR CDR3. One entry per CDR3 protein, called by TCRdb with MiXCR from the multiplex PCR reads. The table shows approximately 350,000 distinct CDR3 sequences, with 13% to 15% occurring only once. This clonotype was detected ten times or more. What it recognizes is unknown.

Sequencing was performed on blood. This sequence joins TRBV27 and TRBJ2-3; the D is unclear. This clonotype was obtained from a woman in her sixties or seventies with Graves' ophthalmopathy. CDR3 sequence reads: CASSPKKTTDTQYF. Written as DNA, the CDR3 is TGTGCCAGCAGTCCCAAAAAGACTACAGATACGCAGTATTTT.